This T cell receptor beta chain came from a study of T cells in Graves' hyperthyroidism and ophthalmopathy. Study conclusions and caveats: Expanded thyroid clonotypes (above 0.001) were mostly also found in blood. Before onset, ophthalmopathy was predicted by the model a median 6.5 months earlier.

The length of the CDR3 is 15 residues. Germline lookup yields CDR1 DFQATT and CDR2 SNEGSKA (reference sequence). The V end lost 0 bases, the J end lost 5 bases, and 17 bases lay between the germline ends. Notes on this clonotype: Its antigen is not known.

Thyroid ultrasound and orbital computed tomography, with clinical symptoms and serum thyroxine and TRAb, informed diagnoses. PBMCs were derived from more than 8 ml fresh peripheral blood. Using RNA transcripts as the source, TCR beta CDR3 regions were amplified. The HTBI primer set served for first-round RT-PCR of the TCR CDR3. TCRdb re-called the multiplex PCR reads with MiXCR, one entry per CDR3 protein. The sample includes 500,000 or so distinct CDR3 sequences, 15% to 20% of them seen just once. The chain has TRBV20-1 and TRBJ2-7, with TRBD1 as a possible D gene (5 bases). The sequence was collected from a woman between 18 and 30 years old with Graves' ophthalmopathy. Sequencing input: blood. The CDR3 DNA follows: TGCAGTGCTAGAGATTGGGCAGGGTATATCGACGAGCAGTACTTC. This codes for CSARDWAGYIDEQYF.